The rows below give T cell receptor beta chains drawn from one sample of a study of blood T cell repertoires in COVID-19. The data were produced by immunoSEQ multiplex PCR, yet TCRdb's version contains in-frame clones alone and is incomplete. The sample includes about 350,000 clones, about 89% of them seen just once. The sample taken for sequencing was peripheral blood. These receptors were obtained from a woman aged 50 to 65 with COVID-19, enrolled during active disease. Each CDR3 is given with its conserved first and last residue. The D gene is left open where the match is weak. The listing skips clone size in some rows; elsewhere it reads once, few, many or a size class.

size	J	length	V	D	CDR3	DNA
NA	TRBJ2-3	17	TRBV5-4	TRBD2	CASSLGLAGPSTDTQYF	TGTGCCAGCAGCTTGGGACTAGCGGGGCCCAGCACAGATACGCAGTATTTT
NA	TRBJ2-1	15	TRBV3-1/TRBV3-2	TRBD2	CASSQRREGGGEQFF	TGTGCCAGCAGCCAAAGGCGGGAGGGCGGCGGAGAGCAGTTCTTC
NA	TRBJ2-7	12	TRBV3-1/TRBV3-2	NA	CASSQAYYEQYF	TGTGCCAGCAGCCAAGCCTACTACGAGCAGTACTTC
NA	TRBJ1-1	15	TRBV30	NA	CAWSVRRGPGTEAFF	TGTGCCTGGAGTGTACGAAGAGGCCCAGGGACTGAAGCTTTCTTT
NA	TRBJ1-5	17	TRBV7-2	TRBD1	CASSLTGTAYSNQPQHF	TGTGCCAGCAGCCTGACCGGGACAGCTTATAGCAATCAGCCCCAGCATTTT
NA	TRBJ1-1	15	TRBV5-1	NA	CASSLAVRPNTEAFF	TGCGCCAGCAGCTTGGCTGTCAGGCCGAACACTGAAGCTTTCTTT
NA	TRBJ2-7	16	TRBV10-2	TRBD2	CASRGTSGRSSYEQYF	TGCGCCAGCAGAGGGACTAGCGGAAGATCCTCCTACGAGCAGTACTTC
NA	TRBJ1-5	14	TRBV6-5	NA	CASSYSSGNQPQHF	TGTGCCAGCAGTTACTCTTCGGGCAATCAGCCCCAGCATTTT
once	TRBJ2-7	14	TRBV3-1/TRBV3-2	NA	CASSQGTTDYEQYF	TGTGCCAGCAGCCAGGGTACGACAGACTACGAGCAGTACTTC
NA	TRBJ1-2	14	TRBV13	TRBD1	CATQYRGISYGYTF	TGTGCCACCCAATACAGGGGAATAAGCTATGGCTACACCTTC
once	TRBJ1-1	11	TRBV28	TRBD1	CASRSDRGAFF	TGTGCCAGCAGGTCGGACAGGGGCGCTTTCTTT
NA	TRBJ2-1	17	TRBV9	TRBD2	CASSVAGAGGYYNEQFF	TGTGCCAGCAGCGTAGCGGGAGCGGGAGGCTACTACAATGAGCAGTTCTTC
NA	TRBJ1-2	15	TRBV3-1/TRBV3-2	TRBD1	CASSQDDRGRTGYTF	TGTGCCAGCAGCCAAGATGACAGGGGGCGTACGGGCTACACCTTC
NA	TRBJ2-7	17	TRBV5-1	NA	CASSLEGVVAERYEQYF	TGCGCCAGCAGCTTGGAAGGAGTGGTAGCCGAACGCTACGAGCAGTACTTC
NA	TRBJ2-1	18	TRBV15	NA	CATSTDSTISPRYNEQFF	TGTGCCACCAGCACGGACTCAACCATCTCTCCTCGTTACAATGAGCAGTTCTTC
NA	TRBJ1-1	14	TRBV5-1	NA	CASSLARVNTEAFF	TGCGCCAGCAGCTTGGCCAGGGTGAACACTGAAGCTTTCTTT
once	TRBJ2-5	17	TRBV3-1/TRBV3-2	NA	CASSDARGKGGKETQYF	TGTGCCAGCAGCGACGCCCGGGGAAAGGGGGGGAAAGAGACCCAGTACTTC
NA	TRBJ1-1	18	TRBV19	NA	CASSIIVAGRSMNTEAFF	TGTGCCAGTAGTATCATTGTTGCGGGGCGGTCTATGAACACTGAAGCTTTCTTT
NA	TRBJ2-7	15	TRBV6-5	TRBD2	CASTRGLAGSYEQYF	TGTGCCAGCACCCGGGGACTAGCGGGCTCCTACGAGCAGTACTTC
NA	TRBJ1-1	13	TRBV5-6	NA	CASSRGASTEAFF	TGTGCCAGCAGCAGAGGAGCCTCCACTGAAGCTTTCTTT
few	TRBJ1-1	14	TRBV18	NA	CASSPGQTNTEAFF	TGTGCCAGCTCACCGGGGCAGACGAACACTGAAGCTTTCTTT
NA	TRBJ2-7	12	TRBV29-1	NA	CSADSLSHEQYF	TGCAGCGCTGACTCGTTATCTCACGAGCAGTACTTC
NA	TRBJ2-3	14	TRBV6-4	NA	CASSAGEPTDTQYF	TGTGCCAGCAGTGCGGGAGAGCCCACAGATACGCAGTATTTT
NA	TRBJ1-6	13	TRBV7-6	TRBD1	CASSNRGNSPLHF	TGTGCCAGCAGCAACAGGGGTAATTCACCCCTCCACTTT
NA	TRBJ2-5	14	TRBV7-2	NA	CASSFTGYRETQYF	TGTGCCAGCAGCTTCACAGGGTATCGGGAGACCCAGTACTTC
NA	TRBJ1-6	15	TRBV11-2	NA	CASSLAGRDNSPLHF	TGTGCCAGCAGCTTAGCGGGTCGAGATAATTCACCCCTCCACTTT
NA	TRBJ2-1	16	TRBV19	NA	CASSIRRQTTYNEQFF	TGTGCCAGTAGTATTCGACGTCAAACTACCTACAATGAGCAGTTCTTC
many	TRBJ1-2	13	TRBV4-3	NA	CASSQDGAYGYTF	TGCGCCAGCAGCCAGGATGGAGCCTATGGCTACACCTTC
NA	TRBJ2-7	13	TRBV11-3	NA	CASSPTEGYEQYF	TGTGCCAGCAGCCCAACGGAGGGCTACGAGCAGTACTTC
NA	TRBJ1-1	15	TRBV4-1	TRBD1	CASSQRQGGGTEAFF	TGCGCCAGCAGCCAACGACAGGGAGGTGGCACTGAAGCTTTCTTT
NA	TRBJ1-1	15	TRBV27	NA	CASIPVYGGGSEAFF	TGTGCCAGCATCCCTGTCTATGGGGGAGGATCTGAAGCTTTCTTT
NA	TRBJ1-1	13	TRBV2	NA	CASAPGLLVIAFF	TGTGCCAGCGCTCCGGGGTTATTAGTTATAGCTTTCTTT
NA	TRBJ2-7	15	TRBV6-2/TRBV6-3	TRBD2	CASSYSAGVVSEQYF	TGTGCCAGCAGTTACTCAGCGGGAGTGGTAAGCGAGCAGTACTTC
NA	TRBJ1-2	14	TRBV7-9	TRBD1	CASSLGQGAAGYTF	TGTGCCAGCAGCTTAGGCCAGGGGGCGGCTGGCTACACCTTC
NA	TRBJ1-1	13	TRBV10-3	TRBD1	CAISGQGKTEAFF	TGTGCCATCAGCGGACAGGGGAAAACTGAAGCTTTCTTT
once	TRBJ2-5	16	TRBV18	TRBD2	CASSPLTTSGRETQYF	TGTGCCAGCTCACCTCTTACGACTAGCGGGAGAGAGACCCAGTACTTC
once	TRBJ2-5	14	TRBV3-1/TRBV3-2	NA	CASSQPGTGETQYF	TGTGCCAGCAGCCAACCCGGGACTGGGGAGACCCAGTACTTC